The clone carrying this TCR beta chain was counted many times. TCRdb independently ran MiXCR on the RT-PCR reads; one entry per CDR3 protein. The table includes fewer than 800,000 distinct CDR3 sequences, approximately 15% detected once. Trimming removed 3 bases at V and 4 bases at J, with 13 bases between. Germline-derived CDR1 and CDR2 are LGHNA and YNFKEQ. The CDR3 has 14 residues. This chain connects TRBV4-2 to TRBJ2-7; perhaps TRBD1 as D (6 bases). Sequenced material: memory CD4+ T cells from blood. The receptor comes from a female donor in good health, serving as a healthy control. The CDR3 sequence is CASSQSQGSYEQYF. The DNA of the CDR3 is TGTGCCAGCAGCCAGTCACAGGGTTCGTACGAGCAGTACTTC.